This TCR beta chain stems from a study of CXCR3-negative and CXCR3-positive naive CD8 T cells. Study-wide results and caveats: TRB CDR3s were more hydrophobic in CXCR3-positive than in CXCR3-negative naive cells.

CDR3 length: 15 amino acids. CDR1 SGHAT and CDR2 FQNNGV come from the germline V gene. Libraries of TRB cDNA were made by 5' RACE and carried UMIs. TCRdb derives one entry per CDR3 protein from the 5' RACE reads, leaving out DNA. This sample lists 150,000 to 170,000 distinct CDR3 sequences; its ten largest clones have nearly 0.5%. To note about this clonotype: Its antigen is unidentified.

The rearrangement uses TRBV11-2 and TRBJ1-1; TCRdb picks TRBD1, but there is no DNA to check that call. The sequence was obtained from a human donor in good health. Some clones in this sample may be carry-over from other donors' samples. Sequencing was performed on naive CXCR3+ CD8+ T cells from blood. Subset: CD45RO-CCR7+CD27+CD95- naive CD8+ T cells expressing CXCR3 (TNR3+). The CDR3 reads CASSLAQGMNTEAFF.